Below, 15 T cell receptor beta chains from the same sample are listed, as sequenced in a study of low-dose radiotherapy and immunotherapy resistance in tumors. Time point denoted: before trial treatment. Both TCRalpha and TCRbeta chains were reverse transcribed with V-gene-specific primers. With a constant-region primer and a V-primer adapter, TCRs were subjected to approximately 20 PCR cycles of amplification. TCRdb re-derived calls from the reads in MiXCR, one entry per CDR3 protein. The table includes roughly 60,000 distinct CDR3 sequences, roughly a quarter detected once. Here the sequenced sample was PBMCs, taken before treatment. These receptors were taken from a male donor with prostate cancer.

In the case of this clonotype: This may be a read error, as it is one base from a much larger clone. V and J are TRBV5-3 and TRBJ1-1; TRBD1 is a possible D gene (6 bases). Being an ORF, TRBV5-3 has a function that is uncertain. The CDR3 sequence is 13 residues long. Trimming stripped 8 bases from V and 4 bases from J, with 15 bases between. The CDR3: CASSNRVGTEAFF. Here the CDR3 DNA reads TGTGCCAGCAGTAACAGGGTGGGCACTGAAGCTTTCTTT.

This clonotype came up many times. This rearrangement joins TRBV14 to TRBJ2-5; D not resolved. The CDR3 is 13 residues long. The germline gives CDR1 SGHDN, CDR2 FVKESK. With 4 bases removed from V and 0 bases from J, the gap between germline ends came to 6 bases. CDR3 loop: CASSRLDQETQYF. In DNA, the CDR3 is TGTGCCAGCAGCCGGCTGGACCAAGAGACCCAGTACTTC.

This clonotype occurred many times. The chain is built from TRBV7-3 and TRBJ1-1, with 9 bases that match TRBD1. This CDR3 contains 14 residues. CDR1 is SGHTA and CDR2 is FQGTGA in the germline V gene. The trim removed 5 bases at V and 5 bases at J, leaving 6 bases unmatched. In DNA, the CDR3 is TGTGCCAGCAGCCGGGACAGGGAGCCGACTGAAGCTTTCTTT. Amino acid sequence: CASSRDREPTEAFF.

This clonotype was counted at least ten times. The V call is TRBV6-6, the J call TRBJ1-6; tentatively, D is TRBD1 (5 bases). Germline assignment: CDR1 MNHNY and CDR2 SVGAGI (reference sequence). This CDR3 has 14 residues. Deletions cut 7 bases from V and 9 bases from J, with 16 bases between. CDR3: CASTPLPGGSPLHF. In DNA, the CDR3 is TGTGCCAGCACCCCACTCCCTGGGGGTTCACCCCTCCACTTT.

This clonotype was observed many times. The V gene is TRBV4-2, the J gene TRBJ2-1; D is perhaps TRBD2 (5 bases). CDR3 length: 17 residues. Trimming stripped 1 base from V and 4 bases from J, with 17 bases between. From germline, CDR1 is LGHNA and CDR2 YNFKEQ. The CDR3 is CASSQGVGSGTYNEQFF. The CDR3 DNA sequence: TGTGCCAGCAGCCAAGGAGTTGGGAGCGGCACTTACAATGAGCAGTTCTTC.

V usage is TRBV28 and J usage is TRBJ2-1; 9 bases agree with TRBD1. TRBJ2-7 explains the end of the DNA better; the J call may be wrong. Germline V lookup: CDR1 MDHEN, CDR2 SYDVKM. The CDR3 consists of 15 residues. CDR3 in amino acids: CASRDRGQGRGEQYF. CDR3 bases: TGTGCCAGCAGAGACCGAGGACAGGGGCGTGGGGAGCAGTACTTC.

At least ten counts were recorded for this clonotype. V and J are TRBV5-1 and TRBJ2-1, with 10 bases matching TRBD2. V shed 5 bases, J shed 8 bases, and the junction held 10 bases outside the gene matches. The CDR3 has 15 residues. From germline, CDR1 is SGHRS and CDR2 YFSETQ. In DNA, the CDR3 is TGCGCCAGCAGTCCCCTAGCGGGGGCCTCCGATGAGCAGTTCTTC. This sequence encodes CASSPLAGASDEQFF. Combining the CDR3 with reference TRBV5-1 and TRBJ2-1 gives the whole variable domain KAGVTQTPRYLIKTRGQQVTLSCSPISGHRSVSWYQQTPGQGLQFLFEYFSETQRNKGNFPGRFSGRQFSNSRSEMNVSTLELGDSALYLCASSPLAGASDEQFFGPGTRLTVL.

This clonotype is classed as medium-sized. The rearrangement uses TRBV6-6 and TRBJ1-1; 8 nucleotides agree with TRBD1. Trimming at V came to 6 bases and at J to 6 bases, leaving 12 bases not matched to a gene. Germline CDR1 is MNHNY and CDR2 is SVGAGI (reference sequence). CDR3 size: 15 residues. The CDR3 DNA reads TGTGCCAGCAGACCCCAGACAGGGGAGGGGGCTGAAGCTTTCTTT. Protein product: CASRPQTGEGAEAFF.

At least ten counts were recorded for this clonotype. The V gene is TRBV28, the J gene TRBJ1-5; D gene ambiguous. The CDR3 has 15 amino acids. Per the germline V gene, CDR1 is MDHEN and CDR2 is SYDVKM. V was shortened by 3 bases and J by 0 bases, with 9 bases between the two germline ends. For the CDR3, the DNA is TGTGCCAGCAGTTTGGACCATAATAGCAATCAGCCCCAGCATTTT. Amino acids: CASSLDHNSNQPQHF.

This CDR3 is CASSLPGTQETQYF. The DNA of the CDR3 is TGTGCCAGCAGTTTACCCGGGACACAAGAGACCCAGTACTTC. V usage is TRBV28 and J usage is TRBJ2-5; TRBD1 is a possible D gene (6 bases). Germline-derived CDR1 and CDR2 are MDHEN and SYDVKM. This CDR3 is 14 amino acids long. The V end was cut by 2 bases, the J end by 2 bases, with 9 bases between. Based on the CDR3 plus reference TRBV28 and TRBJ2-5, the full variable domain is DVKVTQSSRYLVKRTGEKVFLECVQDMDHENMFWYRQDPGLGLRLIYFSYDVKMKEKGDIPEGYSVSREKKERFSLILESASTNQTSMYLCASSLPGTQETQYFGPGTRLLVL.

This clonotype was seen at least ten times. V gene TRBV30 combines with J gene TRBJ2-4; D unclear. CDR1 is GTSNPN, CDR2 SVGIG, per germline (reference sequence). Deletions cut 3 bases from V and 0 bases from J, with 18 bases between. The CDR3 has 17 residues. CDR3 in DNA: TGTGCCTGGAGAAGAATCATAACAGATCTAGCCAAAAACATTCAGTACTTC. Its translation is CAWRRIITDLAKNIQYF.

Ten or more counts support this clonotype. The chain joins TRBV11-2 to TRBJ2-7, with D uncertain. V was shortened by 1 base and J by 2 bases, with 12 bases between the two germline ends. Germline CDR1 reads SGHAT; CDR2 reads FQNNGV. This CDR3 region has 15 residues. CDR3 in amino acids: CASSLAFVAAYEQYF. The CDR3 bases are TGTGCCAGCAGCTTAGCCTTTGTGGCAGCCTACGAGCAGTACTTC. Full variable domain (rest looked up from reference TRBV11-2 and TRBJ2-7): EAGVAQSPRYKIIEKRQSVAFWCNPISGHATLYWYQQILGQGPKLLIQFQNNGVVDDSQLPKDRFSAERLKGVDSTLKIQPAKLEDSAVYLCASSLAFVAAYEQYFGPGTRLTVT.

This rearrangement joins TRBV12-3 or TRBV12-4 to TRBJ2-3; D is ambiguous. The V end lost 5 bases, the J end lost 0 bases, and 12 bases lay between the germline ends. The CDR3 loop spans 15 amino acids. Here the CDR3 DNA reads TGTGCCAGCAGTCCTACTGGGATTAGCACAGATACGCAGTATTTT. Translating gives CASSPTGISTDTQYF.

The CDR3 region has the DNA TGCGCCAGCAGTGAAGCGGGCGTCACGCAGTATTTT. It yields the protein CASSEAGVTQYF. This chain uses TRBV10-2 with TRBJ2-3, with a possible D match to TRBD2 (6 bases). The germline V gene has CDR1 WSHSY and CDR2 SAAADI. The CDR3 is made up of 12 amino acids. Trimming shortened V by 3 bases and J by 9 bases, and 10 bases separated the two germline ends.

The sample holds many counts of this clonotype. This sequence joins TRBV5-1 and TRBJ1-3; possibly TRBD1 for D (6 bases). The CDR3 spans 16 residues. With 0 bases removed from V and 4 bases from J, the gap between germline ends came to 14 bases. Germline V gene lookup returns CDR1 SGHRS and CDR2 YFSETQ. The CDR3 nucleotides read TGCGCCAGCAGCTTGGATGGACAGATGCCCGGAAACACCATATATTTT. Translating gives CASSLDGQMPGNTIYF.